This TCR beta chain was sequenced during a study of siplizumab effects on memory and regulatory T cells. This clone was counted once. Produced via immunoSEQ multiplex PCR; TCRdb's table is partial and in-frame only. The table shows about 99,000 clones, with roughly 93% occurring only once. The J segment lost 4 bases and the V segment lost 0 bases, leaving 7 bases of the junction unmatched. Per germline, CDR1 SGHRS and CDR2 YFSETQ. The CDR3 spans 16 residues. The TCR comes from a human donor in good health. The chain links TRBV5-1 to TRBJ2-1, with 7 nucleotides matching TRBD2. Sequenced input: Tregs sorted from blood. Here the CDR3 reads CASSLEGGPYYNEQFF. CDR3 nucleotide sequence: TGCGCCAGCAGCTTGGAGGGAGGGCCTTATTACAATGAGCAGTTCTTC. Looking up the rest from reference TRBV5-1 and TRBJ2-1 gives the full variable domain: KAGVTQTPRYLIKTRGQQVTLSCSPISGHRSVSWYQQTPGQGLQFLFEYFSETQRNKGNFPGRFSGRQFSNSRSEMNVSTLELGDSALYLCASSLEGGPYYNEQFFGPGTRLTVL.